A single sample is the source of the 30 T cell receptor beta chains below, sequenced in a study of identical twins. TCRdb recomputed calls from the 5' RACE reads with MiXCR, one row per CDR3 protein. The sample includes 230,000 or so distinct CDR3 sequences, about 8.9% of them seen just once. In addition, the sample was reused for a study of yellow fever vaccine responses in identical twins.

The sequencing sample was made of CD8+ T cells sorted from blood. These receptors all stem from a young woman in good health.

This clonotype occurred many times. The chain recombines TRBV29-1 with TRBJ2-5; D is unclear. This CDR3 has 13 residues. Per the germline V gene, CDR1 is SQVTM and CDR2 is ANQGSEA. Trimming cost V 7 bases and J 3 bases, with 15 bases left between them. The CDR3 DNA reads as TGCAGCGGTTTACAAACGCCTAAAGAGACCCAGTACTTC. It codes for CSGLQTPKETQYF.

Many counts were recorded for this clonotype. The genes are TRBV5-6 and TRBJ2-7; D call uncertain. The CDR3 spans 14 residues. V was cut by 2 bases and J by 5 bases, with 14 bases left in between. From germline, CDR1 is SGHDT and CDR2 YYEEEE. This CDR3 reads CASSLQRLPDEQYF. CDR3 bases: TGTGCCAGCAGCTTACAGCGTCTTCCCGACGAGCAGTACTTC.

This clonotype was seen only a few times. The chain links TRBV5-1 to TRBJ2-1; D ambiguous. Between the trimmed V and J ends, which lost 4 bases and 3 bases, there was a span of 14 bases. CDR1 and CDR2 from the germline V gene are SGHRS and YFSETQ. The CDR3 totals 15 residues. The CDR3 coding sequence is TGCGCCAGCAGCCTAACGACTCCTATCTACAATGAGCAGTTCTTC. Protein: CASSLTTPIYNEQFF.

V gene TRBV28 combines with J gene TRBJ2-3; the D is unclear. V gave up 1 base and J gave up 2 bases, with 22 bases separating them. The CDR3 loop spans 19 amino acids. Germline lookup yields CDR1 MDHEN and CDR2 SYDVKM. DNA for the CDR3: TGTGCCAGCAGTTTATACGGAACGCGGCCTCAAAGTCCCACAGATACGCAGTATTTT. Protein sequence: CASSLYGTRPQSPTDTQYF.

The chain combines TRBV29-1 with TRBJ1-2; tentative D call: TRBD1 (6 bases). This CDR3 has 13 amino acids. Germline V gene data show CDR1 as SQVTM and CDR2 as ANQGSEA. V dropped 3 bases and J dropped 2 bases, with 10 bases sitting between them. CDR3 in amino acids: CSVESGGNYGYTF. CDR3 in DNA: TGCAGCGTTGAGTCCGGGGGCAACTATGGCTACACCTTC.

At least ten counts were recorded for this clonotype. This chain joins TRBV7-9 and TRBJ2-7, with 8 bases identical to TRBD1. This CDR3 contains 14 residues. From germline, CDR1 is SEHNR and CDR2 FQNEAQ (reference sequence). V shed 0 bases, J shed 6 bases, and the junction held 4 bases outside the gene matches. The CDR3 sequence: CASSLAPGQGEQYF. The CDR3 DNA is TGTGCCAGCAGCTTAGCCCCCGGACAGGGCGAGCAGTACTTC. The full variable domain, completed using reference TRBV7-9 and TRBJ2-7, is DTGVSQNPRHKITKRGQNVTFRCDPISEHNRLYWYRQTLGQGPEFLTYFQNEAQLEKSRLLSDRFSAERPKGSFSTLEIQRTEQGDSAMYLCASSLAPGQGEQYFGPGTRLTVT.

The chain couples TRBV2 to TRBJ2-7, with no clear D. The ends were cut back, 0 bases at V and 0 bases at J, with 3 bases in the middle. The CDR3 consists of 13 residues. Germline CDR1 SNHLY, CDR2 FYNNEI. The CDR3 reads CASSEATSYEQYF. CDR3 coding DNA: TGTGCCAGCAGTGAAGCTACCTCCTACGAGCAGTACTTC.

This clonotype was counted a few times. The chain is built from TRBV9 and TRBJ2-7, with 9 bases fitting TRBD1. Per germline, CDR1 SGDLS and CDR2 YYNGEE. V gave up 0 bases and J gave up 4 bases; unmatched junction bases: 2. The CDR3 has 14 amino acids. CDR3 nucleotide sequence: TGTGCCAGCAGCGTAGGTGGGACAGGGTACGAGCAGTACTTC. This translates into CASSVGGTGYEQYF.

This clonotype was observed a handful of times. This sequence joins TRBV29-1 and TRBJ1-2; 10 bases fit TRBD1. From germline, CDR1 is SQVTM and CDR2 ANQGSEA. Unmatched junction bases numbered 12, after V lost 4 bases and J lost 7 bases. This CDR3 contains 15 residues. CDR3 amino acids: CSVAARIGQGVGYTF. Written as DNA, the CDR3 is TGCAGCGTTGCCGCACGGATCGGACAGGGGGTTGGCTACACCTTC.

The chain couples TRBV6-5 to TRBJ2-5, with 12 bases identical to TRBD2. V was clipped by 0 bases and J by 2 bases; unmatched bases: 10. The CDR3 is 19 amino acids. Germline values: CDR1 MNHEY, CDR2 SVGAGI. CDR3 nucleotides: TGTGCCAGCAGTTACTCCCCTAGCGGGGGGGCAGGTCGTCAAGAGACCCAGTACTTC. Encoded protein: CASSYSPSGGAGRQETQYF.

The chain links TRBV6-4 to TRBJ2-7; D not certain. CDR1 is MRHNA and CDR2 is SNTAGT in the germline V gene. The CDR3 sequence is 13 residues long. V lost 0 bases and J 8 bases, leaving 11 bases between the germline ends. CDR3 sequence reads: CASSDSPGKKQYF. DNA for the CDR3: TGTGCCAGCAGTGACTCCCCCGGTAAGAAGCAGTACTTC.

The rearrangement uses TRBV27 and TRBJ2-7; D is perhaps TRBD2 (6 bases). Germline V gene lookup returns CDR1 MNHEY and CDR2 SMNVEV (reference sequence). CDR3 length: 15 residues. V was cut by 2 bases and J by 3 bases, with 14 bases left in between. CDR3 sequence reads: CASSLTALTSYEQYF. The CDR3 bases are TGTGCCAGCAGTTTAACAGCCCTGACTAGCTACGAGCAGTACTTC.

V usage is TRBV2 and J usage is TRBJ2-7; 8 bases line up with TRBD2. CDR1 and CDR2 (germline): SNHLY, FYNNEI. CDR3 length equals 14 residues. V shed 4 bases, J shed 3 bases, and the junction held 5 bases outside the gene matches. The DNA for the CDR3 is TGTGCCAGCAGTGTAAGACTAGCGCACTACGAGCAGTACTTC. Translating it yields CASSVRLAHYEQYF.

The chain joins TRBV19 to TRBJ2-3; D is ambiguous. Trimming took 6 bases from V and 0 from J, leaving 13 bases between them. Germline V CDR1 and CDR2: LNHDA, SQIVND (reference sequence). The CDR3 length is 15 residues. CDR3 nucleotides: TGTGCCAGTAGCCACGCTAGGGATAGCACAGATACGCAGTATTTT. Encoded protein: CASSHARDSTDTQYF.

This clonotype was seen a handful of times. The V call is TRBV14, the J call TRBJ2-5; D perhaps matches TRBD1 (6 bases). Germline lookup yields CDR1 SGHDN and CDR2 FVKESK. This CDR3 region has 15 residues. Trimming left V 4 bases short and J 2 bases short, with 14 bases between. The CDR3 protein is CASSPFDRRQETQYF. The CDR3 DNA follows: TGTGCCAGCAGCCCTTTCGACAGGCGGCAAGAGACCCAGTACTTC.

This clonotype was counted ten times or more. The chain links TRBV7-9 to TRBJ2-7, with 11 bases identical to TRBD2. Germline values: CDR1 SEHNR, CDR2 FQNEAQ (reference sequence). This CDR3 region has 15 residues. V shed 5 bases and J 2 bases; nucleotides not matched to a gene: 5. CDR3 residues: CASSQTSGAPYEQYF. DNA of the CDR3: TGTGCCAGCAGCCAGACTAGCGGGGCTCCCTACGAGCAGTACTTC.

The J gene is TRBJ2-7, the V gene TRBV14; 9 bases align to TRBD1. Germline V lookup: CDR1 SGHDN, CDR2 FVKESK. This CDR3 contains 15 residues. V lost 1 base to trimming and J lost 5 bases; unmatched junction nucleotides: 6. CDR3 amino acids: CASSQGYRGLHEQYF. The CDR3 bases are TGTGCCAGCAGCCAAGGTTACAGGGGGCTCCACGAGCAGTACTTC. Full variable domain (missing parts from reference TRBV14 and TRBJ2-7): EAGVTQFPSHSVIEKGQTVTLRCDPISGHDNLYWYRRVMGKEIKFLLHFVKESKQDESGMPNNRFLAERTGGTYSTLKVQPAELEDSGVYFCASSQGYRGLHEQYFGPGTRLTVT.

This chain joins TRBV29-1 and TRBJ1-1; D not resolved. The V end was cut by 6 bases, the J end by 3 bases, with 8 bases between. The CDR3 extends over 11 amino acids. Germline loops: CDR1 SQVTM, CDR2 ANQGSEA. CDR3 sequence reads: CSVTGYTEAFF. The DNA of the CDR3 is TGCAGCGTAACGGGGTACACTGAAGCTTTCTTT.

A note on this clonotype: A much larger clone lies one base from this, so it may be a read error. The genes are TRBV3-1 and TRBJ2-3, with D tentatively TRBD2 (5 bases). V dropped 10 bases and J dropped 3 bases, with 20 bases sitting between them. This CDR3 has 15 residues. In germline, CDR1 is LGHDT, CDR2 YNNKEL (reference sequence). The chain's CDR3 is CATTRALRPTDTQYF. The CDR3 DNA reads TGTGCCACCACGAGGGCCCTCCGACCGACAGATACGCAGTATTTT.

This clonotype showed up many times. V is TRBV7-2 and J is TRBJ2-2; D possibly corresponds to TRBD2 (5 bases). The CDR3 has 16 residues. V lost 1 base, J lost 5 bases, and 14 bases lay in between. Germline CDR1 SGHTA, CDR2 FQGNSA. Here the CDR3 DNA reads TGTGCCAGCAGCTTAGAGGATAACTGGAGGACCGGGGAGCTGTTTTTT. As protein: CASSLEDNWRTGELFF.

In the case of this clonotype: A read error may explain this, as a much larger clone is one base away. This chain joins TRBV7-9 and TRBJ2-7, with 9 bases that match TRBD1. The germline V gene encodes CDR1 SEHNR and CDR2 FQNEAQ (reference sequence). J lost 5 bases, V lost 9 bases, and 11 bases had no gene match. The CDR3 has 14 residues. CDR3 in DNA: TGTGCCAGGAGCAACCGGGACAGGGACCACGAGCAGTACTTC. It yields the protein CARSNRDRDHEQYF.

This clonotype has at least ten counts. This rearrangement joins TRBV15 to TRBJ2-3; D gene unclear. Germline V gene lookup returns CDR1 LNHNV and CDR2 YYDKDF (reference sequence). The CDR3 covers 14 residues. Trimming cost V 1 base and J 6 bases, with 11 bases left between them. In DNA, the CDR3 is TGTGCCACCAGCAGAGCTGGATCTGGGGATACGCAGTATTTT. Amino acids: CATSRAGSGDTQYF.

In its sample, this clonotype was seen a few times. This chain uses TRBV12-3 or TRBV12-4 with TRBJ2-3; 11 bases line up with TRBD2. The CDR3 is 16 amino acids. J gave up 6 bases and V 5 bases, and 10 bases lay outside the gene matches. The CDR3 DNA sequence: TGTGCCAGCAGTCCCCCGACTAGCGGGAAGGCCGATACGCAGTATTTT. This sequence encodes CASSPPTSGKADTQYF.

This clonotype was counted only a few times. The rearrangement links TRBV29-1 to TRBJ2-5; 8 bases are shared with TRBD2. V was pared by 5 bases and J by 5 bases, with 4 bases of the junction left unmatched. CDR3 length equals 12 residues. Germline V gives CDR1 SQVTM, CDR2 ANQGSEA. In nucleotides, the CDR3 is TGCAGCGTTTGGGGACTAGGGGAGACCCAGTACTTC. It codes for CSVWGLGETQYF.

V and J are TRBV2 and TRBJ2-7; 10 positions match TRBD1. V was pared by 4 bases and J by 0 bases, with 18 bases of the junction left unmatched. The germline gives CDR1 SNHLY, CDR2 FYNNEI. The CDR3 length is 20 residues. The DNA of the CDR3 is TGTGCCAGCAGTGTACCGAATACCGGGACAGGGGTACAAATCTCCTACGAGCAGTACTTC. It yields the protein CASSVPNTGTGVQISYEQYF.

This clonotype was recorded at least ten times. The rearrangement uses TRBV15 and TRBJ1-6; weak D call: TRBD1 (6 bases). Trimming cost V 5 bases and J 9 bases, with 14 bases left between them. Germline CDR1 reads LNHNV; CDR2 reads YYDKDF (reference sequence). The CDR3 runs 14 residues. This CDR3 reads CATSLTGLGSPLHF. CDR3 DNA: TGTGCCACCAGCCTGACAGGTTTGGGTTCACCCCTCCACTTT.

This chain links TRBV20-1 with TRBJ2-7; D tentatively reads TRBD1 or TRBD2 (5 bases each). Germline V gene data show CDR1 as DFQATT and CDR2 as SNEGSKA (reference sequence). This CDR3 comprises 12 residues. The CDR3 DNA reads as TGCAATGGCAGAGGGGCAGGGTACGAGCAGTACTTC. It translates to CNGRGAGYEQYF.

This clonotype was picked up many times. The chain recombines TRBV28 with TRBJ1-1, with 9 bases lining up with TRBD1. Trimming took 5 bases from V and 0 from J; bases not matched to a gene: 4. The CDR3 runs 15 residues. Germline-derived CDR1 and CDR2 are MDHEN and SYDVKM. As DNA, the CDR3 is TGTGCCAGCAGTCCGCGGGACAGGGTGAACACTGAAGCTTTCTTT. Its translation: CASSPRDRVNTEAFF.

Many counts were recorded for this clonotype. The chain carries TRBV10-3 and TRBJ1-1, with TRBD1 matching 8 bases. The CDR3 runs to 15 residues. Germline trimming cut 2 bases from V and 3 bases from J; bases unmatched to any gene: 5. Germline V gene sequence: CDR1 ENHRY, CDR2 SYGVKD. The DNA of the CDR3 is TGTGCCATCAGTGAGCCGGACAGGGCCCACACTGAAGCTTTCTTT. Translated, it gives CAISEPDRAHTEAFF.

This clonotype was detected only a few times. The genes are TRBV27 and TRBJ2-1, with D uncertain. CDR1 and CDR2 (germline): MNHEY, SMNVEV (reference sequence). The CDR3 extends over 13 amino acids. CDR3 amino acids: CAAERPTYNEQFF. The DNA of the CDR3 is TGTGCAGCAGAGCGTCCCACCTACAATGAGCAGTTCTTC.